Listed here is a single T cell receptor beta chain. The target antigen is unknown. The source of the sample is a study of cytomegalovirus exposure and HLA in healthy donors. As for the study in general: Unique TCRs from HLA-typed donors, roughly 87 million of them, were held in an early data release.

Primers for the PCR totalled 60 Vbeta and 13 Jbeta. Assay used: immunoSEQ multiplex PCR; TCRdb lists only in-frame clones, some missing. The repertoire consists of roughly 190,000 clones, with under 85% occurring once and the leading ten covering roughly 10%. Findings and limits, study-wide: In a later analysis, a missense DCLRE1C variant was linked to TCR beta V- and J-gene trimming. Researchers counted roughly 150 TCR beta chains as cytomegalovirus-associated.

Each donor's status was that of a healthy bone marrow donor. Losses at the gene ends were 5 bases for V and 4 bases for J; bases not matched to a gene: 7. This CDR3 has 15 residues. Germline CDR1 and CDR2: SGDLS and YYNGEE. V and J are TRBV9 and TRBJ1-1; 11 bases line up with TRBD1. The receptor comes from a woman aged 45-65 years in good health and CMV-seropositive. The source material was PBMCs. The CDR3 is CASSAGTGGSTEAFF. CDR3 in DNA: TGTGCCAGCAGTGCCGGGACAGGGGGGAGCACTGAAGCTTTCTTT.